The clone carrying this T cell receptor beta chain occurred once. The data derive from a study of blood T cell repertoires in COVID-19. Study-wide background: Sites across the United States, Italy and Spain contributed samples from acute and convalescent COVID-19.

The CDR3 has 13 residues. V lost 4 bases and J lost 5; bases outside the gene matches: 3. The germline gives CDR1 LGHNA, CDR2 YNFKEQ. The data were produced by immunoSEQ multiplex PCR, yet TCRdb's version contains in-frame clones alone and is incomplete. The sample yields 200,000 to 300,000 clones, approximately 80% seen once. The sample consisted of peripheral blood. The chain links TRBV4-2 to TRBJ2-7; TRBD2 matches at 9 bases. This clonotype originated in a human donor in a cohort sampled during active COVID-19. The chain's CDR3 is CASSRRLADEQYF. The CDR3 DNA reads TGTGCCAGCAGCCGCCGACTAGCGGACGAGCAGTACTTC.